Presented here are 2 T cell receptor beta chains from one specimen sequenced in a study of T cell responses to AZD1222 COVID-19 vaccine. The repertoire was sequenced with immunoSEQ multiplex PCR; TCRdb's copy has only in-frame clones and lacks some. The table records about 90,000 clones, 80% to 90% of them present only once. The sequenced sample was peripheral blood, obtained on day 0 of AZD1222 vaccination. The receptors were gathered from an adult in good health.

The rearrangement uses TRBV6-5 and TRBJ2-2; D is undetermined. Germline loops: CDR1 MNHEY, CDR2 SVGAGI. V was trimmed by 5 bases and J by 3 bases, leaving 7 bases between them. This CDR3 has 13 residues. This CDR3 is CASSQSHTGELFF. The CDR3 DNA sequence: TGTGCCAGCAGTCAGTCTCACACCGGGGAGCTGTTTTTT.

The V call is TRBV7-3, the J call TRBJ1-2; 9 bases agree with TRBD1. The CDR3 has 16 residues. Germline trimming cut 3 bases from V and 2 bases from J; bases unmatched to any gene: 7. Germline V gives CDR1 SGHTA, CDR2 FQGTGA. CDR3 in amino acids: CASSLYLDRGNYGYTF. CDR3 DNA: TGTGCCAGCAGCTTGTATCTGGACAGGGGCAACTATGGCTACACCTTC.